This entry lists 7 T cell receptor beta chains sequenced from one sample in a study of OX40 agonist ivuxolimab in advanced cancers. Libraries were prepared by immunoSEQ multiplex PCR; TCRdb keeps only in-frame clonotypes and omits some of them. The table lists tens of thousands of clones, 85% to 95% of them singletons. This material consisted of CD4+ or CD8+ T cells sorted from blood, taken in a trial of the OX40 agonist ivuxolimab. The receptors were gathered from an adult with an advanced solid tumor such as melanoma, head and neck, liver or kidney cancer.

CDR3 DNA: TGTGCCATCAGTGAGTCTGAATTAGCGGGAGGGCCCTACAATGAGCAGTTCTTC. Its protein is CAISESELAGGPYNEQFF. The J gene is TRBJ2-1, the V gene TRBV10-3, with 11 bases matching TRBD2. Germline lookup yields CDR1 ENHRY and CDR2 SYGVKD. The length of the CDR3 is 18 residues. Germline trimming cut 0 bases from V and 2 bases from J; bases unmatched to any gene: 6.

The rearrangement links TRBV28 to TRBJ2-7; a weak D match, TRBD1 (5 bases). The CDR3 length is 13 residues. Trimming removed 6 bases from V and 4 bases from J, with 13 bases in between. Germline V gives CDR1 MDHEN, CDR2 SYDVKM. CDR3 region: CASRATASYEQYF. As DNA, the CDR3 is TGTGCCAGCAGAGCGACAGCTAGTTACGAGCAGTACTTC.

CDR3 sequence reads: CASRVGQGLVNEQFF. DNA of the CDR3: TGTGCCAGCAGGGTGGGACAGGGTCTCGTCAATGAGCAGTTCTTC. The V call is TRBV2, the J call TRBJ2-1, with 9 bases lining up with TRBD1. V was clipped by 6 bases and J by 6 bases; unmatched bases: 9. Germline values: CDR1 SNHLY, CDR2 FYNNEI. The CDR3 is 15 residues long.

This chain connects TRBV27 to TRBJ1-1; the D gene is possibly TRBD1 (6 bases). Germline assignment: CDR1 MNHEY and CDR2 SMNVEV (reference sequence). V lost 5 bases and J 6 bases, leaving 10 bases between the germline ends. The CDR3 extends over 12 amino acids. The CDR3 is CASSHGTSEAFF. The CDR3 nucleotides are TGTGCCAGCAGTCACGGGACATCTGAAGCTTTCTTT.

The V call is TRBV2, the J call TRBJ2-1; 7 bases are a match to TRBD1. Looked up from germline, CDR1 is SNHLY and CDR2 is FYNNEI. After removal of 7 bases from V and 3 bases from J, the junction contained 3 bases not matched to a gene. This CDR3 has 13 residues. The CDR3 here is CASTGTDYNEQFF. For the CDR3, the DNA is TGTGCCAGCACAGGGACAGACTACAATGAGCAGTTCTTC.

This clone was seen only once. V gene TRBV7-2 combines with J gene TRBJ2-7, with 13 nucleotides matching TRBD2. Germline-derived CDR1 and CDR2 are SGHTA and FQGNSA. The CDR3 consists of 16 residues. The V and J ends lost 7 bases and 3 bases, in that order; junction bases with no gene match: 9. The CDR3: CASTEWTSGRGYEQYF. CDR3 bases: TGTGCCAGCACCGAATGGACTAGCGGGAGAGGCTACGAGCAGTACTTC.

The chain recombines TRBV7-9 with TRBJ1-5, with 8 bases fitting TRBD1. V lost 3 bases to trimming and J lost 4 bases; unmatched junction nucleotides: 5. The germline V gene encodes CDR1 SEHNR and CDR2 FQNEAQ (reference sequence). This CDR3 region has 15 residues. The CDR3 loop is CASSFGQGGNQPQHF. CDR3 nucleotide sequence: TGTGCCAGCAGCTTCGGACAGGGTGGAAATCAGCCCCAGCATTTT.